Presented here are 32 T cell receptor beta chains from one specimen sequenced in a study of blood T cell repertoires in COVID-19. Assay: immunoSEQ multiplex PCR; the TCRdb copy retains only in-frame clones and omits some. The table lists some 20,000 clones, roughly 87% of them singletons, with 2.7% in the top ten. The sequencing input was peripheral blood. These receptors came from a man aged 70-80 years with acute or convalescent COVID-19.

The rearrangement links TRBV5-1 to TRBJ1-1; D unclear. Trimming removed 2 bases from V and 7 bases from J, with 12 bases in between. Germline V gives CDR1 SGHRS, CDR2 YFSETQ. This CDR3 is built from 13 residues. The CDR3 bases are TGCGCCAGCAGCTTTAACCGGGGTGGTGAAGCTTTCTTT. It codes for CASSFNRGGEAFF.

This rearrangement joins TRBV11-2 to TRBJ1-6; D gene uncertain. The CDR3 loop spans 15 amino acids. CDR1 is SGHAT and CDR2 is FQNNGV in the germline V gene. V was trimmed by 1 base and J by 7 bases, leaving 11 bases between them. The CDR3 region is CASSLVPGSNSPLHF. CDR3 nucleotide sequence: TGTGCCAGCAGCTTAGTGCCCGGGTCGAATTCACCCCTCCACTTT.

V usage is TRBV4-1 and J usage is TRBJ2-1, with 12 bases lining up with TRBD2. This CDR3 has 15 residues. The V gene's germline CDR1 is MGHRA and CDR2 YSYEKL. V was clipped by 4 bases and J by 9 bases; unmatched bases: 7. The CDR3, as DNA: TGCGCCAGCAGCCCGACTAGCGGGAGTTGGATTGAGCAGTTCTTC. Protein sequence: CASSPTSGSWIEQFF.

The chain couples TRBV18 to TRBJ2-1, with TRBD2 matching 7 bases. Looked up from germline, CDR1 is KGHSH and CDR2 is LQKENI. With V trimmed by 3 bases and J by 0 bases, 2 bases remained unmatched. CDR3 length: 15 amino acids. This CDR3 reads CASSPASGSYNEQFF. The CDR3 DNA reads TGTGCCAGCTCACCCGCTAGCGGCTCCTACAATGAGCAGTTCTTC. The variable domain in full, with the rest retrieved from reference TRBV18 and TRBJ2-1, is NAGVMQNPRHLVRRRGQEARLRCSPMKGHSHVYWYRQLPEEGLKFMVYLQKENIIDESGMPKERFSAEFPKEGPSILRIQQVVRGDSAAYFCASSPASGSYNEQFFGPGTRLTVL.

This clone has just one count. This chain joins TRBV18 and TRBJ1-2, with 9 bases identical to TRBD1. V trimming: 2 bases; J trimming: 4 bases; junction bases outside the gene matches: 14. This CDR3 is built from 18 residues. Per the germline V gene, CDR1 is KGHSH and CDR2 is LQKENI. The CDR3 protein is CASSPAPGTGHRGYGYTF. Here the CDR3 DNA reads TGTGCCAGCTCACCAGCCCCCGGGACAGGGCACCGGGGCTATGGCTACACCTTC.

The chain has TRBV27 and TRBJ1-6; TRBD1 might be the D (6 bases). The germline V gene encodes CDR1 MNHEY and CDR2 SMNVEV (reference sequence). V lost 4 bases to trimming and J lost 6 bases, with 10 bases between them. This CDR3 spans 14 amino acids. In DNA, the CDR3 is TGTGCCAGCAGTTGGGGGCGGCCTAATTCACCCCTCCACTTT. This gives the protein CASSWGRPNSPLHF.

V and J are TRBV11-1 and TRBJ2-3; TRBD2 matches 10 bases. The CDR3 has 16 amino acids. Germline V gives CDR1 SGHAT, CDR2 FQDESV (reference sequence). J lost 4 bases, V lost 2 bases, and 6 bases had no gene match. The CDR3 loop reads CASSLMSGGAADTQYF. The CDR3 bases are TGTGCCAGCAGCTTAATGAGCGGGGGGGCAGCAGATACGCAGTATTTT.

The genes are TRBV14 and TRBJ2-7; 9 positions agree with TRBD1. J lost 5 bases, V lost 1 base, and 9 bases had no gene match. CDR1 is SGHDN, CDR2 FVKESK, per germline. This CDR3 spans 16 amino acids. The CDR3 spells CASSQVGTGIPHEQYF. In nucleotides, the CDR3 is TGTGCCAGCAGCCAAGTTGGGACAGGGATCCCCCACGAGCAGTACTTC.

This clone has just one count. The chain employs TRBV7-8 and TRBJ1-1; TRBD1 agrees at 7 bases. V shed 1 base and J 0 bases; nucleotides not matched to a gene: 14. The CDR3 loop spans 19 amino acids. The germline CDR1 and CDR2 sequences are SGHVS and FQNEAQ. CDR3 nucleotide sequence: TGTGCCAGCAGCTTAGACGTTTTCCGGACAGGCATTATGAACACTGAAGCTTTCTTT. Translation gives CASSLDVFRTGIMNTEAFF.

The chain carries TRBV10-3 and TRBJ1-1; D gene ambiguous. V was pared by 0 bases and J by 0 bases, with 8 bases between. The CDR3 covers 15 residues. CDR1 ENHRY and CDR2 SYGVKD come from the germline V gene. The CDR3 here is CAISESPGMNTEAFF. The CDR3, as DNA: TGTGCCATCAGTGAGTCTCCCGGGATGAACACTGAAGCTTTCTTT.

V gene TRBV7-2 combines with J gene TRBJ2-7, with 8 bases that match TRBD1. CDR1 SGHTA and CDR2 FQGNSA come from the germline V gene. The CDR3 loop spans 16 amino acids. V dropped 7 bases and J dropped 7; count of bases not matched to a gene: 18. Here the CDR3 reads CASTPSTGTGGGEQYF. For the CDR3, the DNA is TGTGCCAGCACTCCTTCGACCGGGACAGGAGGAGGGGAGCAGTACTTC.

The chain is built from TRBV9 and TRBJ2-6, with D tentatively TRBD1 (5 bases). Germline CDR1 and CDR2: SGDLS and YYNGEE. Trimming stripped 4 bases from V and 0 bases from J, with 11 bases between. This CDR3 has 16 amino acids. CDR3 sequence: CASSPRVSSGANVLTF. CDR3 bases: TGTGCCAGCAGCCCCAGGGTCAGCTCTGGGGCCAACGTCCTGACTTTC.

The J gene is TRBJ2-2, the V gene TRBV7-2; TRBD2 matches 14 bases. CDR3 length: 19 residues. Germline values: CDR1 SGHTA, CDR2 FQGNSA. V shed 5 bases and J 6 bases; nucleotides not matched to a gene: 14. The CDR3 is CASSPLKTSGRAYPGELFF. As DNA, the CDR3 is TGTGCCAGCAGCCCGCTTAAGACTAGCGGGAGGGCGTATCCCGGGGAGCTGTTTTTT.

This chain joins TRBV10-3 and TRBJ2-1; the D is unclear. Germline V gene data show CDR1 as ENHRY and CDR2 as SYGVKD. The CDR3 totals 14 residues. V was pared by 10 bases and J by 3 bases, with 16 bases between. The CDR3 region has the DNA TGTGCCACCCGTTTGTCAGGTGACTACAATGAGCAGTTCTTC. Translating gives CATRLSGDYNEQFF.

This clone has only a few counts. CDR3 nucleotide sequence: TGCGCCAGCAGCTTAATAGCGGGGGAGGCTGAGCAGTTCTTC. Protein sequence: CASSLIAGEAEQFF. J is TRBJ2-1 and V is TRBV5-1; 9 bases are shared with TRBD2. The V gene end was trimmed by 2 bases and the J gene end by 9 bases; junction bases not matched to a gene: 6. In germline, CDR1 is SGHRS, CDR2 YFSETQ. The CDR3 length is 14 residues. Filled out from reference TRBV5-1 and TRBJ2-1, the complete variable domain reads KAGVTQTPRYLIKTRGQQVTLSCSPISGHRSVSWYQQTPGQGLQFLFEYFSETQRNKGNFPGRFSGRQFSNSRSEMNVSTLELGDSALYLCASSLIAGEAEQFFGPGTRLTVL.

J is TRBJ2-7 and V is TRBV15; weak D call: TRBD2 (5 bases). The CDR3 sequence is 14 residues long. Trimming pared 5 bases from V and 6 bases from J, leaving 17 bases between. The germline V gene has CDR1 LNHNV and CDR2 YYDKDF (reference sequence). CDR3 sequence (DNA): TGTGCCACCAGCCAGAGGACTGGGCTTGGCGAGCAGTACTTC. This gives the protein CATSQRTGLGEQYF.

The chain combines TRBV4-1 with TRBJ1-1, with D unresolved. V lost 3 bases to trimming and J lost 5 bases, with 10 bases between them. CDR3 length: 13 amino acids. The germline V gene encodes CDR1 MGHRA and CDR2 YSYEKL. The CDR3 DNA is TGCGCCAGCAGCCACCGGGGTGGTACTGAAGCTTTCTTT. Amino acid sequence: CASSHRGGTEAFF.

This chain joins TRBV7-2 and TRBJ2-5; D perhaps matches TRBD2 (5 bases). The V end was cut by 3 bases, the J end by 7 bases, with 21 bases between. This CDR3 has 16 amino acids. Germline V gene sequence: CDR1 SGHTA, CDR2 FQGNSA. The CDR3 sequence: CASSLDRGPLRGTQYF. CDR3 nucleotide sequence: TGTGCCAGCAGCTTGGACCGGGGTCCATTAAGAGGGACCCAGTACTTC.

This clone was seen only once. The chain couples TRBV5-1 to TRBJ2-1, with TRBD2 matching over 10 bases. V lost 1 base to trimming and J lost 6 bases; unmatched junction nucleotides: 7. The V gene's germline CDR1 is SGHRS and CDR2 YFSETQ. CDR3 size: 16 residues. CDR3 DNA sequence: TGCGCCAGCAGCTTGCCCCTAGCGGGAGTTTTCAATGAGCAGTTCTTC. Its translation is CASSLPLAGVFNEQFF.

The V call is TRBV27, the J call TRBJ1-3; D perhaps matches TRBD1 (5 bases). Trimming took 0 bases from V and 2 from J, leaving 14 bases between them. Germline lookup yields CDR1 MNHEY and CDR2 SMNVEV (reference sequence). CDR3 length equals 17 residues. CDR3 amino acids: CASSLSGPGKAGNTIYF. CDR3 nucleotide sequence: TGTGCCAGCAGTTTATCAGGGCCAGGGAAGGCTGGAAACACCATATATTTT.

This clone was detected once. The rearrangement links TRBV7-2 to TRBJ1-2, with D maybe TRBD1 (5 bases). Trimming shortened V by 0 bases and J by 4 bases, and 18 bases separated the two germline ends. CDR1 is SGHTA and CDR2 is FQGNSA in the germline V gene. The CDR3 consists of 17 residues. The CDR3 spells CASSLAVKEGYRYGYTF. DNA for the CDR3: TGTGCCAGCAGCTTAGCGGTAAAGGAGGGGTATCGCTATGGCTACACCTTC.

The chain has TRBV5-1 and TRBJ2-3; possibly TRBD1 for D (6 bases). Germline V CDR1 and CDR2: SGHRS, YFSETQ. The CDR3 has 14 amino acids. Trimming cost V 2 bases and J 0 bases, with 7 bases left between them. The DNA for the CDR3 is TGCGCCAGCAGCTTCCAGGGGAGCACAGATACGCAGTATTTT. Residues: CASSFQGSTDTQYF.

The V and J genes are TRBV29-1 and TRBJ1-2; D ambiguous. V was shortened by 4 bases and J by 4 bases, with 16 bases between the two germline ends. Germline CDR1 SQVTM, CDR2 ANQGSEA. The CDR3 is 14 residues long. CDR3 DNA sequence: TGCAGCGTTGTTCCGGGATCGGTGGGCTATGGCTACACCTTC. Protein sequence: CSVVPGSVGYGYTF.

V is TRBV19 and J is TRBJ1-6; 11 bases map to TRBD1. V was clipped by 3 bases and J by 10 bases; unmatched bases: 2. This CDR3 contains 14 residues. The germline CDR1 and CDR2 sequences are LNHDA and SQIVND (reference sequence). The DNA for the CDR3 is TGTGCCAGTAGTATTGGACAGGGGGCCTCACCCCTCCACTTT. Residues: CASSIGQGASPLHF.

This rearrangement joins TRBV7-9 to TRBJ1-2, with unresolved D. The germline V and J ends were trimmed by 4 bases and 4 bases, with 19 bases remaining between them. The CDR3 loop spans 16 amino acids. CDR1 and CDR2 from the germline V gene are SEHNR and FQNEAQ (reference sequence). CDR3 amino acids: CASSSAILRFGYGYTF. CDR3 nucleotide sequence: TGTGCCAGCAGCTCTGCCATACTTCGCTTTGGCTATGGCTACACCTTC. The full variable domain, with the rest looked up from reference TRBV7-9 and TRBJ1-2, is DTGVSQNPRHKITKRGQNVTFRCDPISEHNRLYWYRQTLGQGPEFLTYFQNEAQLEKSRLLSDRFSAERPKGSFSTLEIQRTEQGDSAMYLCASSSAILRFGYGYTFGSGTRLTVV.

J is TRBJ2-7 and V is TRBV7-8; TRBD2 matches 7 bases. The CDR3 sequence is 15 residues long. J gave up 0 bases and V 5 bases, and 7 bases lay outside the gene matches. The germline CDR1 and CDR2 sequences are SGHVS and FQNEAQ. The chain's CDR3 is CASSGRSGASYEQYF. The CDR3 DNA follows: TGTGCCAGCAGCGGAAGAAGCGGGGCCTCCTACGAGCAGTACTTC.

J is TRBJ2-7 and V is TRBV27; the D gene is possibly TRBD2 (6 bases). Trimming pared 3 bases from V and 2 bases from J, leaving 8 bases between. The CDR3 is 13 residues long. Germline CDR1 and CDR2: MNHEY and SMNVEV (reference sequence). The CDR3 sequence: CASSLEGPYEQYF. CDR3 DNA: TGTGCCAGCAGTTTGGAGGGCCCCTACGAGCAGTACTTC.

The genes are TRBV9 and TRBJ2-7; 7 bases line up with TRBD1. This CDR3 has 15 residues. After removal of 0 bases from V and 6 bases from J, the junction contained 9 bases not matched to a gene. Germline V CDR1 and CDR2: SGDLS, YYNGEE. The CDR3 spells CASSVDGQGDGEQYF. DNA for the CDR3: TGTGCCAGCAGCGTAGATGGGCAGGGGGACGGCGAGCAGTACTTC.

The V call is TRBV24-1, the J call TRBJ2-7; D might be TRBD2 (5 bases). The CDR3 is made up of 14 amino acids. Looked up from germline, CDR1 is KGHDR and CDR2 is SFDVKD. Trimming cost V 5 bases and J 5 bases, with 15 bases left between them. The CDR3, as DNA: TGTGCCACCAGTGCCACTAGTGCCCCGAACGAGCAGTACTTC. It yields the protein CATSATSAPNEQYF.

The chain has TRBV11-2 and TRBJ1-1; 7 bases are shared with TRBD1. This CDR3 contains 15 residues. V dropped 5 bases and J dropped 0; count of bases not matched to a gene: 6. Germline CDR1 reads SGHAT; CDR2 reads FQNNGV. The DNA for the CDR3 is TGTGCCAGCAGCCGGGGACAGAGTATGAACACTGAAGCTTTCTTT. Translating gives CASSRGQSMNTEAFF.

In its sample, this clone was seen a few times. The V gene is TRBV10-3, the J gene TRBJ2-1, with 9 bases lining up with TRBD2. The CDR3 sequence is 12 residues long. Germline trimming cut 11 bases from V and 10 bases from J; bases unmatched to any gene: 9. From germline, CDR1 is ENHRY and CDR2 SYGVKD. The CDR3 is CAAEGLAREQFF. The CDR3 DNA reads TGTGCCGCGGAGGGACTAGCTCGGGAGCAGTTCTTC.

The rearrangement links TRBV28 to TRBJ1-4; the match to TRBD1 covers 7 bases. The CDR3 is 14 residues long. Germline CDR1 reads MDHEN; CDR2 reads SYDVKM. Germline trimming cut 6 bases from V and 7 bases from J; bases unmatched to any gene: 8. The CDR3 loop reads CASRRQGVVEKLFF. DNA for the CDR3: TGTGCCAGCAGGAGACAGGGAGTGGTTGAAAAACTGTTTTTT.